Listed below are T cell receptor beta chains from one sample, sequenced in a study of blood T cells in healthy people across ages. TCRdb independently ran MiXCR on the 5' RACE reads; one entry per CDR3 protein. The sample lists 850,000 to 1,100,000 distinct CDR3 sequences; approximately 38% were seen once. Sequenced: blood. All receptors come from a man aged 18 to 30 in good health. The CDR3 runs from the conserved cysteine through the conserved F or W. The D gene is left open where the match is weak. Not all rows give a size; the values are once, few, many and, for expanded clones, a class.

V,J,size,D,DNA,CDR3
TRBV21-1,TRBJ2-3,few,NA,TGTGCCAGGCCCACAGATACGCAGTATTTT,CARPTDTQYF
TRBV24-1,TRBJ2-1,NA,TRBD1,TGTGCCACCAGTGACCCCGGGACAGGGTTAAATGAGCAGTTCTTC,CATSDPGTGLNEQFF
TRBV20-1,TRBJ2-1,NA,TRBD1,TGCAGTGCTAGCCCTTTACAGGGGGAGTACAATGAGCAGTTCTTC,CSASPLQGEYNEQFF
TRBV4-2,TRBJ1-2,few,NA,TGTGCCAGCAGCCAAGACGGATCCTTTAACTATGGCTACACCTTC,CASSQDGSFNYGYTF
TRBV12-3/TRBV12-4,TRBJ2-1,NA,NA,TGTGCCAGCACCCTAGTTTATTCCGGTGAGCAGTTCTTC,CASTLVYSGEQFF
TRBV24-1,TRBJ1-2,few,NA,TGTGCCACCAGTGATGACAGCGGTTTGTATGATGGCTACACCTTC,CATSDDSGLYDGYTF
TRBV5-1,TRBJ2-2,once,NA,TGCGCCAGCAGCCTGTTCGCGAGCGGGACCGGGGAGCTGTTTTTT,CASSLFASGTGELFF
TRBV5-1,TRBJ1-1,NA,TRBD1,TGCGCCAGCAGCTTGGAAGGGACAGGGGGCGCGTTCAGCACTGAAGCTTTCTTT,CASSLEGTGGAFSTEAFF
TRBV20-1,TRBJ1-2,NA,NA,TGCAGTGCTAGAGCCGGGGATGGCTACACCTTC,CSARAGDGYTF
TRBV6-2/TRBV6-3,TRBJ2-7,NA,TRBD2,TGTGCCAGCAGTTACGCGGGGGGGGATTCCTACGAGCAGTACTTC,CASSYAGGDSYEQYF
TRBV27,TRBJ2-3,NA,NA,TGTGCCAGCAGTTTTAGGTGGGAGACTATCGGGCCCTTAGATACGCAGTATTTT,CASSFRWETIGPLDTQYF
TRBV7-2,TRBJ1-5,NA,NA,TGTGCCAGCAGCTTTCTGGGGGGTCAGCCCCAGCATTTT,CASSFLGGQPQHF
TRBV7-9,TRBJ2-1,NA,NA,TGTGCCAGCAGCTCTAACAGGGTCTCCTACAATGAGCAGTTCTTC,CASSSNRVSYNEQFF
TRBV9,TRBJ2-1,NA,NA,TGTGCCAGCAGCGTAGCCACCAGGGCGGATGAGCAGTTCTTC,CASSVATRADEQFF
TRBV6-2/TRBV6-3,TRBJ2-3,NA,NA,TGTGCCAGCAGTTACCCTCAACAGAGGGCGAGAGATACGCAGTATTTT,CASSYPQQRARDTQYF
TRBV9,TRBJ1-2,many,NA,TGTGCCAGCAGCCCCCGAGGGTCTGGCTACACCTTC,CASSPRGSGYTF
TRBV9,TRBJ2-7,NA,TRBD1,TGTGCCAGCAGCGCACCGGGACAGGGGTTCTACGAGCAGTACTTC,CASSAPGQGFYEQYF